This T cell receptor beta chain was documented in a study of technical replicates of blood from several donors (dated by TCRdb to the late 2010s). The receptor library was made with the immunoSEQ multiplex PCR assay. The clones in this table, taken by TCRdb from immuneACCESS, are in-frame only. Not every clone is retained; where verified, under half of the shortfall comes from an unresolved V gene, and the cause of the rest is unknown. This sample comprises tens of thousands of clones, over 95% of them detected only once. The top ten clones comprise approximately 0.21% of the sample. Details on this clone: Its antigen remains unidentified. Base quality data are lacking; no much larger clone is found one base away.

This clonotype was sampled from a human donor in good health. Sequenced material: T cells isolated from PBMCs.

CDR3 reads: CASSAYSEQFF. The nucleotide sequence reads TGTGCCAGCAGCGCATATAGTGAGCAGTTCTTC. The rearrangement combines TRBV5-6 with TRBJ2-1; no D segment can be confidently identified. V is cut by 4 bases and J by 9 bases, and the space between the germline ends is 8 bases. The germline V gene gives CDR1 as SGHDT and CDR2 as YYEEEE. From cysteine to phenylalanine, the CDR3 is 11 amino acids long. This entry keeps only the CDR3 DNA: 33 bases, framed from base 1.